The clone carrying this T cell receptor (beta chain) was counted only a few times. The sample is drawn from a study of T cells after yellow fever vaccination. At the level of the study: The fractions with low cell numbers were processed using SMART-Seq v4 Ultra Low Input.

The study made its TCR cDNA through 5'RACE template switching. That step introduced a universal primer site along with UMIs. TCRdb redid the calling of the 5' RACE reads with MiXCR, one entry per CDR3 protein. The top ten clones hold less than 20% of a sample with approximately 350,000 distinct CDR3 sequences, under 14% of them seen once. V was pared by 0 bases and J by 8 bases, with 5 bases between. There are 12 residues in the CDR3. The V gene's germline CDR1 is LGHDT and CDR2 YNNKEL (reference sequence). The source was PBMCs, collected on the day of the first yellow fever vaccination. The origin of this receptor is a man younger than 35 who received the YFV17D yellow fever vaccine. The J gene is TRBJ2-4, the V gene TRBV3-1; no clear D. Written as DNA, the CDR3 is TGTGCCAGCAGCCAAGATTTTCACATTCAGTACTTC. Translation: CASSQDFHIQYF.